This section outlines one T cell receptor (beta chain) sequence together with its context. Random hexamers served to reverse transcribe roughly 0.45 to 1 ug RNA. Across 54 Vbeta and 13 Jbeta, TCR beta CDR3 was amplified with immunoSEQ multiplex PCR. MiXCR was run by TCRdb on the immunoSEQ multiplex PCR reads, yielding one entry per CDR3 protein. Of some 94,000 distinct CDR3 sequences detected, around 94% appear once; the ten largest clones hold about 0.3%. This sample is drawn from a study of CD8 T cells in Susac syndrome. Looked up from germline, CDR1 is MDHEN and CDR2 is SYDVKM. The CDR3 runs to 16 residues. With 5 bases clipped from V and 5 bases from J, the junction kept 11 bases outside the gene matches.

This TCR was recovered from a human donor with Susac syndrome. The source material was CD4+ T cells from PBMCs. This chain links TRBV28 with TRBJ2-5, with 10 bases identical to TRBD2. CDR3 sequence (DNA): TGTGCCAGCAGTCGTAGCGGGGGGCGAACTCAGGAGACCCAGTACTTC. Amino acids: CASSRSGGRTQETQYF.